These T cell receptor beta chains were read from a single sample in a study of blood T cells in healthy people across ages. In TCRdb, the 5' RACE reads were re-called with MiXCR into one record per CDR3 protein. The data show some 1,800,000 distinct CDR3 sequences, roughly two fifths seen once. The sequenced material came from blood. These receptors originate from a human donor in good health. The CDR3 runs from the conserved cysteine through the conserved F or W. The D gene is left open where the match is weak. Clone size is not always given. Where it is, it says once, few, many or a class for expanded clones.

DNA: TGTGCCAGCAGTTACTCGTACCAAGAGACCCAGTACTTC
CDR3: CASSYSYQETQYF
size: many
J: TRBJ2-5
V: TRBV6-5
D: NA

DNA: TGTGCCAGCAGTTTGGAAGACCTTGGGGCTGAAGCTTTCTTT
CDR3: CASSLEDLGAEAFF
size: NA
J: TRBJ1-1
V: TRBV6-5
D: NA

DNA: TGCGCCAGCAGCCAAGTGAGTGGAAAAACTAACTATGGCTACACCTTC
CDR3: CASSQVSGKTNYGYTF
size: NA
J: TRBJ1-2
V: TRBV4-1
D: NA

DNA: TGTGCCAGCAGCTCAATGACAGGGAGGTACCCGAACACTGAAGCTTTCTTT
CDR3: CASSSMTGRYPNTEAFF
size: NA
J: TRBJ1-1
V: TRBV7-2
D: TRBD1

DNA: TGTGCCAGCAGTTTATGGGACCCTAGGGATGAGCAGTTCTTC
CDR3: CASSLWDPRDEQFF
size: NA
J: TRBJ2-1
V: TRBV12-3/TRBV12-4
D: NA

DNA: TGTGCCACCAGTGATTTCCTTCGGACAGGACAAGAGACCCAGTACTTC
CDR3: CATSDFLRTGQETQYF
size: few
J: TRBJ2-5
V: TRBV24-1
D: TRBD1

DNA: TGTGCCAGCAGTTTAAGTTCCCCCTCCGGGACCCAGTACTTC
CDR3: CASSLSSPSGTQYF
size: NA
J: TRBJ2-5
V: TRBV12-3/TRBV12-4
D: NA

DNA: TGTGCCAGCAGCGGACAGGGGGCCATGAACACTGAAGCTTTCTTT
CDR3: CASSGQGAMNTEAFF
size: NA
J: TRBJ1-1
V: TRBV2
D: TRBD1

DNA: TGCAGTGCTAGAGATCTGGCACACAGTTCACAGCATTTT
CDR3: CSARDLAHSSQHF
size: few
J: TRBJ1-5
V: TRBV20-1
D: NA

DNA: TGTGCCAGCAGACTGGGACAGATGTACGAGCAGTACTTC
CDR3: CASRLGQMYEQYF
size: many
J: TRBJ2-7
V: TRBV28
D: TRBD1

DNA: TGTGCCACCAGCAGAGCTAGGGAGACCCAGTACTTC
CDR3: CATSRARETQYF
size: many
J: TRBJ2-5
V: TRBV15
D: NA

DNA: TGTGCCAGCAGTTTACTGGGGTTCAATGGCTACACCTTC
CDR3: CASSLLGFNGYTF
size: few
J: TRBJ1-2
V: TRBV28
D: NA

DNA: TGTGCCAGCAGTTTGGGAAGCGAGCCCACAGATACGCAGTATTTT
CDR3: CASSLGSEPTDTQYF
size: NA
J: TRBJ2-3
V: TRBV12-3/TRBV12-4
D: NA

DNA: TGTGCCACCGCCGGGACAGCTAATGAAAAACTGTTTTTT
CDR3: CATAGTANEKLFF
size: NA
J: TRBJ1-4
V: TRBV2
D: TRBD1

DNA: TGTGCCGCTAGACAAGTAATTAATGAAAAACTGTTTTTT
CDR3: CAARQVINEKLFF
size: few
J: TRBJ1-4
V: TRBV2
D: NA

DNA: TGCGCCAGCAGCCAGGACCCTGCTGGTGAAGATACGCAGTATTTT
CDR3: CASSQDPAGEDTQYF
size: NA
J: TRBJ2-3
V: TRBV4-3
D: NA

DNA: TGTGCCAGCAGTCAGACAGCGGGGGTTAGCACAGATACGCAGTATTTT
CDR3: CASSQTAGVSTDTQYF
size: NA
J: TRBJ2-3
V: TRBV12-3/TRBV12-4
D: TRBD2

DNA: TGTGCCAGCAGTTACGCTCAACAGGGGAACCATGAAGCTTTCTTT
CDR3: CASSYAQQGNHEAFF
size: NA
J: TRBJ1-1
V: TRBV6-2/TRBV6-3
D: TRBD1

DNA: TGCAGTGCTTTAAAACCTAGCGGGGGAGAGACCCAGTACTTC
CDR3: CSALKPSGGETQYF
size: NA
J: TRBJ2-5
V: TRBV20-1
D: TRBD2

DNA: TGCAGCGTTGAGCACGAAGGCTATGGCTACACCTTC
CDR3: CSVEHEGYGYTF
size: few
J: TRBJ1-2
V: TRBV29-1
D: NA

DNA: TGTGCCAGCGCTCTCGGACCCACAGGGATATATGGCTACACCTTC
CDR3: CASALGPTGIYGYTF
size: NA
J: TRBJ1-2
V: TRBV7-2
D: NA

DNA: TGTGCCAGCAGTCTAGGGGGAGGGATTACTGAAGCTTTCTTT
CDR3: CASSLGGGITEAFF
size: NA
J: TRBJ1-1
V: TRBV6-5
D: NA

DNA: TGTGCCAGCAGTTACTTCCCCAGGGGGAAGAACTATGGCTACACCTTC
CDR3: CASSYFPRGKNYGYTF
size: NA
J: TRBJ1-2
V: TRBV6-6
D: TRBD1

DNA: TGCGCCAGCAGCAAACGTACCCAGGAGATAGGGGAAAAACTGTTTTTT
CDR3: CASSKRTQEIGEKLFF
size: NA
J: TRBJ1-4
V: TRBV5-1
D: NA

DNA: TGCAGCGTTGAAGATGCCAGTCAAGAGACCCAGTACTTC
CDR3: CSVEDASQETQYF
size: many
J: TRBJ2-5
V: TRBV29-1
D: NA

DNA: TGTGCCAGCAGCTTAGGACTAGCGACCGGGGAGCTGTTTTTT
CDR3: CASSLGLATGELFF
size: few
J: TRBJ2-2
V: TRBV7-2
D: TRBD2

DNA: TGTGCCAGCAGCGCAATTCGACAGGAAAACTATGGCTACACCTTC
CDR3: CASSAIRQENYGYTF
size: NA
J: TRBJ1-2
V: TRBV9
D: NA

DNA: TGCAGTGCTAGAAAGCGGGGGGGCCTGGAAGAGACCCAGTACTTC
CDR3: CSARKRGGLEETQYF
size: many
J: TRBJ2-5
V: TRBV20-1
D: TRBD2

DNA: TGTGCCAGCAGTTTACGACAGGGAACGCTCTGGGACCAGTACTTC
CDR3: CASSLRQGTLWDQYF
size: NA
J: TRBJ2-5
V: TRBV28
D: TRBD1

DNA: TGCGCCAGCAGTCCCACGACGAGTACAGATACGCAGTATTTT
CDR3: CASSPTTSTDTQYF
size: many
J: TRBJ2-3
V: TRBV5-1
D: NA

DNA: TGTGCCAGCAGCTCCCCCGCGTTAGAAGCTTTCTTT
CDR3: CASSSPALEAFF
size: NA
J: TRBJ1-1
V: TRBV9
D: NA

DNA: TGTGCCACCAGTCGTGGCGGGCGCCTCTCCTACAATGAGCAGTACTTC
CDR3: CATSRGGRLSYNEQYF
size: NA
J: TRBJ2-7
V: TRBV24-1
D: NA

DNA: TGCGCCAGCACCGAAAACCTGGGAGGCTACACCTTC
CDR3: CASTENLGGYTF
size: NA
J: TRBJ1-2
V: TRBV5-1
D: NA

DNA: TGTGCCAGCAGTTTAGACAGGGCGCAGGGCTACACCTTC
CDR3: CASSLDRAQGYTF
size: few
J: TRBJ1-2
V: TRBV12-3/TRBV12-4
D: NA

DNA: TGTGCCAGCAGCCCCGGGGGGACAGGGGGAGAAGACTATGGCTACACCTTC
CDR3: CASSPGGTGGEDYGYTF
size: NA
J: TRBJ1-2
V: TRBV7-9
D: TRBD1

DNA: TGTGTCTCGACAGGAACAGGGCAGCCCCAGCATTTT
CDR3: CVSTGTGQPQHF
size: few
J: TRBJ1-5
V: TRBV28
D: NA

DNA: TGCGCCAGCAGTCCCCTTCCCCTAGCCTCAGATACGCAGTATTTT
CDR3: CASSPLPLASDTQYF
size: few
J: TRBJ2-3
V: TRBV5-1
D: NA

DNA: TGTGCCAGCAGTGAACTAAGGTTCACAGATACGCAGTATTTT
CDR3: CASSELRFTDTQYF
size: NA
J: TRBJ2-3
V: TRBV6-1
D: NA

DNA: TGCAGTGCTACGCAAATGGGAAAACAGGGGGCGCGGTCCTGCAATGAGCAGTTCTTC
CDR3: CSATQMGKQGARSCNEQFF
size: NA
J: TRBJ2-1
V: TRBV20-1
D: TRBD1

DNA: TGTGCCAGCAGTTACCTGGACAGTACCTACGAGCAGTACTTC
CDR3: CASSYLDSTYEQYF
size: NA
J: TRBJ2-7
V: TRBV6-5
D: NA

DNA: TGTGCCAGCAGCTCCCCGGCAGAGACTTACGAGCAGTACTTC
CDR3: CASSSPAETYEQYF
size: many
J: TRBJ2-7
V: TRBV11-3
D: NA

DNA: TGTGCCATCAGTGAGACCGGGGCGGGGATCTCTGGGGCCAACGTCCTGACTTTC
CDR3: CAISETGAGISGANVLTF
size: NA
J: TRBJ2-6
V: TRBV10-3
D: NA